This is a list of T cell receptor beta chains from one sample in a study of blood T cell repertoires in COVID-19. Sequencing used immunoSEQ multiplex PCR; TCRdb keeps in-frame clones, though not all of them. The sample has roughly 200,000 clones; 88% are singletons. Sequences were obtained from peripheral blood. The receptors come from a woman aged 25 to 45 with acute or convalescent COVID-19. Each CDR3 is given with its conserved first and last residue. The D gene is left open where the match is weak.

d_gene | j_gene | v_gene | CDR3aa
. | TRBJ2-3 | TRBV9 | CASSARESWADTQYF
TRBD2 | TRBJ2-7 | TRBV3-1/TRBV3-2 | CASSSSGGKQYF
TRBD2 | TRBJ2-7 | TRBV2 | CASRGLAGHYEQYF
TRBD1 | TRBJ1-2 | TRBV13 | CASSPPLTGRYGYTF
TRBD1 | TRBJ1-2 | TRBV29-1 | CSHGTGDYLGYTF
. | TRBJ2-1 | TRBV20-1 | CSASRSNEQFF
. | TRBJ2-2 | TRBV29-1 | CRFVTGELFF
TRBD2 | TRBJ2-2 | TRBV11-2 | CASILAGVVGELFF
. | TRBJ2-7 | TRBV19 | CATRALGSSYEQYF
. | TRBJ1-4 | TRBV18 | CASSPFEPKTNEKLFF
TRBD2 | TRBJ2-1 | TRBV5-1 | CASSPLLASGIGNEQFF
. | TRBJ1-5 | TRBV18 | CASSAWGRSHPQHF
. | TRBJ1-1 | TRBV5-3 | CARSPEGEAFF
TRBD1 | TRBJ1-1 | TRBV6-5 | CASRITGDTEAFF
. | TRBJ2-7 | TRBV11-2 | CASSSGVQSYEQYF